This T cell receptor (beta chain) was documented in a study of CD8 T cells in ankylosing spondylitis. Generation of TCR beta libraries employed quantitative 5'-RACE incorporating molecular barcodes. Each CDR3 protein gets one entry after TCRdb re-called the 5' RACE reads with MiXCR. The table has around 150,000 distinct CDR3 sequences, roughly 6.6% seen once; the top ten hold about an eighth. This clonotype occurred many times. Its matching antigen is unknown. Study results and caveats: Typical of ankylosing spondylitis blood, it appeared, was a TCR beta motif of under 10 highly homologous variants. Disease-linked clones bore a CD8+ phenotype and were relatively rare in peripheral blood. Matched synovial fluid from ankylosing spondylitis patients was reported to be enriched for disease-linked clones.

The germline CDR1 and CDR2 sequences are DFQATT and SNEGSKA (reference sequence). This CDR3 is built from 14 residues. The V end was cut by 0 bases, the J end by 0 bases, with 8 bases between. The chain has TRBV20-1 and TRBJ1-1; weak D call: TRBD1 (6 bases). Sequencing was done on a sample of blood, either unsorted or a sorted T cell fraction (not recorded which). This clonotype originated in a female donor with ankylosing spondylitis or in good health (not recorded which). The CDR3, as DNA: TGCAGTGCTAGAGATCCAGGGGTGAACACTGAAGCTTTCTTT. Translation gives CSARDPGVNTEAFF.